This passage covers 20 T cell receptor beta chains from one sample sequenced in a study of glioma-infiltrating T cells after dendritic cell vaccination. Regarding time point: after dendritic cell vaccination, including at tumor progression/relapse. Method: immunoSEQ multiplex PCR; TCRdb's copy keeps in-frame clones and lacks some. Of tens of thousands of clones in the sample, roughly 86% were seen once. Sequences were derived from blood, sampled after dendritic cell vaccination. The receptors were sampled from a human donor with glioblastoma.

DNA of the CDR3: TGCGCCAGCAGCCCAGGACAGGTTGCAACTAATGAAAAACTGTTTTTT. It is translated as CASSPGQVATNEKLFF. The chain joins TRBV5-1 to TRBJ1-4; TRBD1 matches at 7 bases. V was clipped by 4 bases and J by 0 bases; unmatched bases: 6. The CDR3 runs to 16 residues. Per germline, CDR1 SGHRS and CDR2 YFSETQ.

The chain recombines TRBV5-1 with TRBJ2-3, with 15 nucleotides matching TRBD2. The CDR3 runs to 17 residues. CDR1 SGHRS and CDR2 YFSETQ come from the germline V gene. Trimming took 4 bases from V and 5 from J; bases not matched to a gene: 8. CDR3: CASSPGTSGRNVDTQYF. CDR3 DNA: TGCGCCAGCAGCCCAGGGACTAGCGGGAGGAACGTAGATACGCAGTATTTT. The entire variable domain, with the rest obtained from reference TRBV5-1 and TRBJ2-3, is as follows: KAGVTQTPRYLIKTRGQQVTLSCSPISGHRSVSWYQQTPGQGLQFLFEYFSETQRNKGNFPGRFSGRQFSNSRSEMNVSTLELGDSALYLCASSPGTSGRNVDTQYFGPGTRLTVL.

The J gene is TRBJ1-1, the V gene TRBV27; D unclear. In germline, CDR1 is MNHEY, CDR2 SMNVEV (reference sequence). Trimming took off 2 bases at V and 1 base at J, with 14 bases between the two ends. The CDR3 is 16 amino acids. The CDR3 is CASSLADLGRNTEAFF. The DNA for the CDR3 is TGTGCCAGCAGTTTAGCGGATCTGGGGAGGAACACTGAAGCTTTCTTT.

The V gene is TRBV30, the J gene TRBJ1-5; D call uncertain. V shed 0 bases and J shed 2 bases, with 11 bases lying between them. From germline, CDR1 is GTSNPN and CDR2 SVGIG (reference sequence). The CDR3 length is 15 residues. In DNA form, the CDR3 reads TGTGCCTGGAGTGTGTCGGGAGGCGGCAATCAGCCCCAGCATTTT. Protein product: CAWSVSGGGNQPQHF.

The chain joins TRBV19 to TRBJ2-7; D may be TRBD1 (6 bases). Trimming pared 1 base from V and 2 bases from J, leaving 24 bases between. The CDR3 loop spans 19 amino acids. The germline V gene encodes CDR1 LNHDA and CDR2 SQIVND (reference sequence). CDR3 region: CASSIGRQVMLLSTYEQYF. Here the CDR3 DNA reads TGTGCCAGTAGTATAGGGCGACAGGTCATGCTTCTCAGCACCTACGAGCAGTACTTC.

The chain has TRBV10-3 and TRBJ2-7; 8 nucleotides align to TRBD2. Unmatched junction bases numbered 8, after V lost 3 bases and J lost 4 bases. The CDR3 is made up of 15 amino acids. Per the germline V gene, CDR1 is ENHRY and CDR2 is SYGVKD. This CDR3 is CAISERSGGGYEQYF. The CDR3 nucleotides read TGTGCCATCAGTGAAAGAAGCGGGGGTGGATACGAGCAGTACTTC.

J is TRBJ1-3 and V is TRBV30; 11 bases fit TRBD1. Losses at the gene ends were 0 bases for V and 0 bases for J; bases not matched to a gene: 10. This CDR3 comprises 19 residues. Germline values: CDR1 GTSNPN, CDR2 SVGIG (reference sequence). The CDR3 DNA reads TGTGCCTGGAGTGTACGGGGGACAGGGGGTCGTAGCTCTGGAAACACCATATATTTT. The encoded protein is CAWSVRGTGGRSSGNTIYF.

The V call is TRBV4-1, the J call TRBJ2-5, with 13 bases aligning to TRBD2. The V gene end was trimmed by 4 bases and the J gene end by 4 bases; junction bases not matched to a gene: 9. This CDR3 has 17 amino acids. Germline-derived CDR1 and CDR2 are MGHRA and YSYEKL. The chain's CDR3 is CASSPGLAGDLRETQYF. CDR3 nucleotide sequence: TGCGCCAGCAGCCCTGGACTAGCGGGAGATTTGCGAGAGACCCAGTACTTC.

The rearrangement links TRBV5-4 to TRBJ2-1, with a weak D call TRBD2 (5 bases). V was cut by 4 bases and J by 2 bases, with 13 bases left in between. Per the germline V gene, CDR1 is SGHNT and CDR2 is YYREEE (reference sequence). The CDR3 length is 15 residues. The DNA of the CDR3 is TGTGCCAGCAGCGGCGGAACTAGAGCCTACAATGAGCAGTTCTTC. Protein: CASSGGTRAYNEQFF.

The chain carries TRBV11-2 and TRBJ2-7; D remains unclear. Germline V gene lookup returns CDR1 SGHAT and CDR2 FQNNGV. The germline V and J ends were trimmed by 6 bases and 6 bases, with 21 bases remaining between them. This CDR3 spans 15 amino acids. The CDR3 region is CASSQDEVPSREQYF. The CDR3 DNA follows: TGTGCCAGCAGTCAAGATGAGGTCCCTTCCCGCGAGCAGTACTTC.

The CDR3 sequence: CASSFWGLEGTEAFF. The CDR3 coding sequence is TGTGCCAGCAGCTTTTGGGGGCTAGAAGGCACTGAAGCTTTCTTT. The chain combines TRBV7-9 with TRBJ1-1; maybe TRBD1 (6 bases). This CDR3 has 15 residues. Trimming shortened V by 3 bases and J by 4 bases, and 15 bases separated the two germline ends. Germline CDR1 and CDR2: SEHNR and FQNEAQ (reference sequence).

The genes are TRBV25-1 and TRBJ1-2, with a possible D match to TRBD1 (6 bases). Germline values: CDR1 MGHDK, CDR2 SYGVNS. The CDR3 length is 13 residues. V dropped 4 bases and J dropped 4 bases, with 10 bases sitting between them. The CDR3 bases are TGTGCCAGCAGTGGTGGGGGCGTCTATGGCTACACCTTC. Encoded protein: CASSGGGVYGYTF.

This chain uses TRBV7-2 with TRBJ2-3, with D maybe TRBD2 (5 bases). V shed 8 bases and J shed 6 bases, with 12 bases lying between them. There are 12 residues in the CDR3. Per germline, CDR1 SGHTA and CDR2 FQGNSA. This chain's CDR3 is CASGGEWDTQYF. The CDR3 bases are TGTGCCAGCGGAGGAGAATGGGATACGCAGTATTTT.

The rearrangement links TRBV6-5 to TRBJ1-1; D not resolved. The germline CDR1 and CDR2 sequences are MNHEY and SVGAGI. Trimming took 5 bases from V and 5 from J, leaving 9 bases between them. This CDR3 contains 12 residues. The CDR3 sequence is CASSRHGTEAFF. In DNA form, the CDR3 reads TGTGCCAGCAGTCGACATGGGACTGAAGCTTTCTTT.

This clone was detected a few times. The rearrangement links TRBV5-5 to TRBJ1-5; no clear D gene. CDR1 and CDR2 from the germline V gene are SGHKS and YYEKEE (reference sequence). The CDR3 length is 13 residues. V was shortened by 0 bases and J by 4 bases, with 5 bases between the two germline ends. CDR3 DNA: TGTGCCAGCAGCTTGGATCCGAATCAGCCCCAGCATTTT. The encoded protein is CASSLDPNQPQHF.

The chain has TRBV30 and TRBJ1-3, with D maybe TRBD1 (5 bases). The CDR3 is 14 residues long. Germline CDR1 GTSNPN, CDR2 SVGIG (reference sequence). Trimming took 5 bases from V and 4 from J, leaving 15 bases between them. Written as DNA, the CDR3 is TGTGCCTGGGGGAAGGGGTATCCCGGAAACACCATATATTTT. Encoded protein: CAWGKGYPGNTIYF.

CDR3 amino acids: CASITDRPSYNEQFF. Here the CDR3 DNA reads TGTGCCAGCATTACCGACAGGCCCTCCTACAATGAGCAGTTCTTC. V and J are TRBV6-6 and TRBJ2-1; weak D call: TRBD1 (6 bases). Per germline, CDR1 MNHNY and CDR2 SVGAGI (reference sequence). The CDR3 length is 15 residues. V gave up 7 bases and J gave up 0 bases, with 13 bases separating them.

The chain combines TRBV2 with TRBJ2-2, with D possibly TRBD2 on 6 matching bases. V was cut by 10 bases and J by 7 bases, with 22 bases left in between. The CDR3 runs 15 residues. Germline V gene sequence: CDR1 SNHLY, CDR2 FYNNEI. The CDR3 here is CATLPPGLLDGELFF. As DNA, the CDR3 is TGTGCCACCCTGCCTCCGGGACTCCTCGACGGGGAGCTGTTTTTT.

The CDR3 loop is CSVGDREGTGELFF. The CDR3 DNA reads TGCAGCGTCGGGGACAGGGAGGGCACCGGGGAGCTGTTTTTT. This sequence joins TRBV29-1 and TRBJ2-2; TRBD1 matches 9 bases. V lost 6 bases, J lost 4 bases, and 6 bases stayed unmatched. There are 14 residues in the CDR3. CDR1 SQVTM and CDR2 ANQGSEA come from the germline V gene.

V usage is TRBV11-3 and J usage is TRBJ2-7; 10 nucleotides align to TRBD2. The V gene end was trimmed by 5 bases and the J gene end by 6 bases; junction bases not matched to a gene: 13. The CDR3 contains 16 residues. Germline CDR1 reads SGHNT; CDR2 reads YENEEA. The CDR3 sequence is CASSGGVLAGVPEQYF. CDR3 DNA: TGTGCCAGCAGCGGGGGGGTCCTAGCGGGAGTCCCCGAGCAGTACTTC.